The sequence of this T cell receptor beta chain was determined in a study of blood T cell repertoires in COVID-19. For the study at large: COVID-19 samples from acute and convalescent phases originated in the United States, Italy and Spain.

Seattle participants joined during active infection and were tracked over time. Clones were read by immunoSEQ multiplex PCR, and TCRdb kept only the in-frame ones, dropping some. This table holds roughly 320,000 clones, 70% to 90% found once. In its sample, this clone was seen once. Germline V CDR1 and CDR2: LNHDA, SQIVND (reference sequence). V shed 5 bases and J 2 bases; nucleotides not matched to a gene: 13. This CDR3 region has 17 residues. This TCR derives from a woman aged 50 to 65 with COVID-19, enrolled during active disease. The V and J genes are TRBV19 and TRBJ1-1; the match to TRBD1 covers 8 bases. Sequences were obtained from peripheral blood. The CDR3 nucleotides read TGTGCCAGTAGTTCGGACAGGGAGTATCTAAAAAACACTGAAGCTTTCTTT. Translating it yields CASSSDREYLKNTEAFF.